The rows below give T cell receptor beta chains drawn from one sample of a study of a mutant IDH1 vaccine in newly diagnosed glioma. These receptors' targets are unknown. Libraries were prepared by immunoSEQ multiplex PCR; TCRdb keeps only in-frame clonotypes and omits some of them. The profile covers 20,000 to 25,000 clones, with around 80% appearing a single time and roughly 13% taken by the ten largest. Sequenced material: PBMCs, taken from a glioma patient whose treatment included an IDH1 peptide vaccine. The receptors come from a man aged 25 to 45 with glioma. Each CDR3 is given with its conserved first and last residue. The D gene is left open where the match is weak. The size of a clone is reported for some rows only, either as once, few or many, or as a class for expanded clones.

.	.	TRBV7-2	TRBJ1-2	TGTGCCAGCAGCCCGTTATTTTCCGGTGGCTACACCTTC	CASSPLFSGGYTF
TRBD1	few	TRBV5-6	TRBJ1-5	TGTGCCAGCAGCTTAGGACAGGTGCCCAATCAGCCCCAGCATTTT	CASSLGQVPNQPQHF
.	few	TRBV2	TRBJ1-1	TGTGCCAGCAGTGAACGAACCGCTGAAGCTTTCTTT	CASSERTAEAFF
TRBD1	.	TRBV30	TRBJ1-2	TGTGCCTGGATCCGAGAGGGGGCTGGCGGCTACACCTTC	CAWIREGAGGYTF
.	once	TRBV5-4	TRBJ2-1	TGTGCCAGCAGCTTTCCACGCGACAATGAGCAGTTCTTC	CASSFPRDNEQFF
TRBD2	.	TRBV25-1	TRBJ2-5	TGTGCCAGCCGTAACGCGGGAGGGGGGGAGACCCAGTACTTC	CASRNAGGGETQYF
.	.	TRBV5-1	TRBJ1-2	TGCGCCAGCAGCCTGACAAGCACGGGTCATTATGGCTACACCTTC	CASSLTSTGHYGYTF
.	.	TRBV2	TRBJ1-2	TGTGCCAGCAGTGATTTGGCCCAGACCCTATCTAACTATGGCTACACCTTC	CASSDLAQTLSNYGYTF
TRBD2	.	TRBV5-1	TRBJ2-7	TGCGCCAGCAGCCTGATACCCGGGACTAGCGGTGACGTGCAGTACTTC	CASSLIPGTSGDVQYF
.	.	TRBV9	TRBJ1-2	TGTGCCAGCAGCATATCGGGGGAGCATGGCTACACCTTC	CASSISGEHGYTF
.	.	TRBV5-1	TRBJ2-7	TGCGCCAGCAGCTTGGATGGCCCCCGGGCCTACGAGCAGTACTTC	CASSLDGPRAYEQYF
.	.	TRBV29-1	TRBJ1-2	TGCAGCGTTCCCCTGGGGCAGACCCTCTATGGCTACACCTTC	CSVPLGQTLYGYTF
.	once	TRBV10-3	TRBJ1-5	TGTGCCATCAGTAAGGACAGTTACCGGCCCCAGCATTTT	CAISKDSYRPQHF
.	.	TRBV29-1	TRBJ2-2	TGCAGCGCCCCGTCGGACAGGAACACCGGGGAGCTGTTTTTT	CSAPSDRNTGELFF
.	.	TRBV5-1	TRBJ2-2	TGCGCCAGCAGCTTGTCGGGGAACACCGGGGAGCTGTTTTTT	CASSLSGNTGELFF
.	.	TRBV19	TRBJ1-4	TGTGCCAGTAGTAAGACAGCAACTAATGAAAAACTGTTTTTT	CASSKTATNEKLFF
TRBD2	.	TRBV27	TRBJ2-7	TGTGCCAGCAGTTACACTAGCGGGCTTCCCTACGAGCAGTACTTC	CASSYTSGLPYEQYF
.	once	TRBV6-5	TRBJ2-2	TGTGCCAGCAGCCCCGCGGGGCGAGACACCGGGGAGCTGTTTTTT	CASSPAGRDTGELFF
.	.	TRBV5-1	TRBJ1-1	TGCGCCAGCAGCCCGGGGCCAAACTTGAACACTGAAGCTTTCTTT	CASSPGPNLNTEAFF
.	.	TRBV9	TRBJ2-3	TGTGCCAGCAGCTACGGGGATTCGGAAGATACGCAGTATTTT	CASSYGDSEDTQYF
.	.	TRBV5-5	TRBJ2-3	TGTGCCAGCAGCTTGCGGTCTAGTAGCACAGATACGCAGTATTTT	CASSLRSSSTDTQYF
.	.	TRBV19	TRBJ1-1	TGTGCCAGTAGTATAGATGTGAACACTGAAGCTTTCTTT	CASSIDVNTEAFF
.	.	TRBV5-1	TRBJ2-7	TGCGCCAGCAGCTTGGGTGGAGGATCCTACGAGCAGTACTTC	CASSLGGGSYEQYF
.	.	TRBV6-1	TRBJ1-2	TGTGCCAGCATCCACCTGGGAGACCCCTATGGCTACACCTTC	CASIHLGDPYGYTF
.	.	TRBV5-1	TRBJ1-1	TGCGCCAGCAGCTTGGGGGGCGCGGACACTGAAGCTTTCTTT	CASSLGGADTEAFF
TRBD1	.	TRBV5-1	TRBJ2-7	TGCGCCAGCAGCTATTACTCCGGGACAGGGTCCAGGGGTGAGCAGTACTTC	CASSYYSGTGSRGEQYF
.	.	TRBV30	TRBJ1-3	TGTGCCTGGAAAGGAACTGGAAACACCATATATTTT	CAWKGTGNTIYF
.	.	TRBV6-6	TRBJ1-5	TGTGCCAGCAGTTACTCCCGGGAGGGGAGCAATCAGCCCCAGCATTTT	CASSYSREGSNQPQHF
TRBD2	.	TRBV27	TRBJ2-7	TGTGCCAGTATCTCACACGGGAGGCAAGGCTCCTACGAGCAGTACTTC	CASISHGRQGSYEQYF
.	.	TRBV5-1	TRBJ2-1	TGCGCCAGCAGCTTGGTTCCAGCGGGTTTAGCCTACAATGAGCAGTTCTTC	CASSLVPAGLAYNEQFF
.	.	TRBV27	TRBJ2-1	TGTGCCAGCAGCCTCAGCTCCTACAATGAGCAGTTCTTC	CASSLSSYNEQFF
.	once	TRBV2	TRBJ1-5	TGTGCCAGCAGGCCCGGCAGGGGCAATCAGCCCCAGCATTTT	CASRPGRGNQPQHF
.	.	TRBV21-1	TRBJ2-6	TGTGCCAGCAGCAATTTGGGGCATGGGGCCAACGTCCTGACTTTC	CASSNLGHGANVLTF
TRBD1	.	TRBV5-4	TRBJ2-5	TGTGCCAGCAGCGCAGGGACAGGGAAAATGGAGACCCAGTACTTC	CASSAGTGKMETQYF
.	.	TRBV5-6	TRBJ2-6	TGTGCCAGCAGCTTGGCCGTGGTCAGAAGATCTGGGGCCAACGTCCTGACTTTC	CASSLAVVRRSGANVLTF
.	.	TRBV19	TRBJ1-1	TGTGCCAGTAGTAACAGGGAAAGGGACACTGAAGCTTTCTTT	CASSNRERDTEAFF
TRBD2	once	TRBV27	TRBJ2-7	TGTGCCAGCAGTCCAACTAGCGGGAGTATCTACGAGCAGTACTTC	CASSPTSGSIYEQYF
.	.	TRBV6-6	TRBJ1-4	TGTGCCAGCAGTCCACCGGGACCAAGAGGGGAAAAACTGTTTTTT	CASSPPGPRGEKLFF
TRBD1	.	TRBV19	TRBJ2-7	TGTGCCAGTAGCCCGGGGGGACAGGGAGGCGAGCAGTACTTC	CASSPGGQGGEQYF
.	once	TRBV27	TRBJ1-1	TGTGCCAGCAGTTTAAAACCGAACACTGAAGCTTTCTTT	CASSLKPNTEAFF
.	.	TRBV27	TRBJ2-3	TGTGCCAGCAGTTTATCGGGGACAGATACGCAGTATTTT	CASSLSGTDTQYF
.	.	TRBV5-1	TRBJ2-2	TGCGCCAGCCAGATACAGGGGAACACCGGGGAGCTGTTTTTT	CASQIQGNTGELFF
TRBD1	.	TRBV6-6	TRBJ1-1	TGTGCCAGCCGCGGACAGGTGAATGAAGCTTTCTTT	CASRGQVNEAFF
.	.	TRBV5-6	TRBJ2-2	TGTGCCAGCAGCTTGGCCTCGGGGACCGGGGAGCTGTTTTTT	CASSLASGTGELFF
.	.	TRBV30	TRBJ2-5	TGTGCCTGGAACAGAGGAGGGAGAGAGACCCAGTACTTC	CAWNRGGRETQYF
.	.	TRBV11-2	TRBJ1-1	TGTGCCAGCAGCTTAGTCAGGGTACGGACTGAAGCTTTCTTT	CASSLVRVRTEAFF
.	.	TRBV5-1	TRBJ1-4	TGCGCCAGCAGCTTGCGGGGGACTAATGAAAAACTGTTTTTT	CASSLRGTNEKLFF
TRBD1	.	TRBV6-5	TRBJ2-7	TGTGCCAGCAGTAGGGGGGGGACAGGGAGCTACGAGCAGTACTTC	CASSRGGTGSYEQYF
TRBD2	.	TRBV7-6	TRBJ2-3	TGTGCCAGCAGCTTAGCGGGAGGGCGTGATACGCAGTATTTT	CASSLAGGRDTQYF
.	.	TRBV2	TRBJ1-1	TGTGCCAGCATTGTGGGTGTGGACACTGAAGCTTTCTTT	CASIVGVDTEAFF
.	.	TRBV7-9	TRBJ2-7	TGTGCCAGCAGCCCTGTCGGGACCTCTGAGCAGTACTTC	CASSPVGTSEQYF